Listed here are 8 T cell receptor beta chains from one sample, sequenced in a study of blood T cell repertoires in COVID-19. The assay was immunoSEQ multiplex PCR, and TCRdb's table has in-frame clones only and misses some. The sample lists about 210,000 clones, about 76% occurring once. The sample was PBMCs or T cells enriched from blood (not recorded which). The source is a woman in her fifties or sixties with acute COVID-19.

This clone was counted between two and nine times. The V and J genes are TRBV29-1 and TRBJ2-5; possibly TRBD1 for D (6 bases). The CDR3 spans 14 residues. Trimming left V 5 bases short and J 4 bases short, with 17 bases between. The germline V gene encodes CDR1 SQVTM and CDR2 ANQGSEA. This chain's CDR3 is CSVWGVKGVETQYF. CDR3 DNA sequence: TGCAGCGTTTGGGGCGTTAAGGGGGTAGAGACCCAGTACTTC.

This clone showed up just a few times. The chain uses TRBV27 and TRBJ2-5; 7 nucleotides align to TRBD1. CDR3 size: 15 residues. CDR1 is MNHEY and CDR2 is SMNVEV in the germline V gene (reference sequence). With V trimmed by 5 bases and J by 2 bases, 8 bases remained unmatched. The chain's CDR3 is CASSLRTGLQETQYF. In DNA form, the CDR3 reads TGTGCCAGCAGTCTCAGGACAGGATTACAAGAGACCCAGTACTTC.

V gene TRBV7-2 combines with J gene TRBJ2-7; 7 positions match TRBD1. CDR3 size: 14 residues. In germline, CDR1 is SGHTA, CDR2 FQGNSA. V was pared by 1 base and J by 3 bases, with 3 bases of the junction left unmatched. This CDR3 reads CASSLEGQNYEQYF. CDR3 DNA: TGTGCCAGCAGCTTAGAGGGACAGAACTACGAGCAGTACTTC.

This clone showed up many times. V and J are TRBV7-8 and TRBJ2-5; the match to TRBD1 covers 8 bases. The CDR3 runs 15 residues. Germline CDR1 is SGHVS and CDR2 is FQNEAQ. V lost 5 bases, J lost 5 bases, and 10 bases stayed unmatched. Written as DNA, the CDR3 is TGTGCCAGCAGCCGAGGCGACAGGGGTGCGGAGACCCAGTACTTC. Its protein is CASSRGDRGAETQYF.

This chain joins TRBV4-3 and TRBJ1-6, with D unclear. The V end was cut by 2 bases, the J end by 10 bases, with 12 bases between. CDR3 length: 14 residues. CDR1 is LGHNA, CDR2 YSLEER, per germline. This chain's CDR3 is CASSQSPIQSPLHF. CDR3 coding DNA: TGCGCCAGCAGCCAATCACCTATCCAATCACCCCTCCACTTT.

This chain connects TRBV7-2 to TRBJ2-1, with TRBD2 matching 8 bases. Germline V gene data show CDR1 as SGHTA and CDR2 as FQGNSA. This CDR3 contains 15 residues. Trimming removed 5 bases from V and 4 bases from J; junction bases left unmatched: 7. The CDR3 loop is CASSMLAGRYNEQFF. Here the CDR3 DNA reads TGTGCCAGCAGCATGCTAGCGGGCCGATACAATGAGCAGTTCTTC.

In its sample, this clone was seen once. CDR3 loop: CASSSPQGGGNQPQHF. DNA for the CDR3: TGTGCCAGCAGTTCACCACAGGGTGGGGGCAATCAGCCCCAGCATTTT. The chain uses TRBV28 and TRBJ1-5, with a weak D call TRBD1 (6 bases). Trimming shortened V by 4 bases and J by 2 bases, and 15 bases separated the two germline ends. The germline V gene has CDR1 MDHEN and CDR2 SYDVKM. This CDR3 has 16 amino acids.

In its sample, this clone was seen a few times. The rearrangement joins TRBV19 to TRBJ1-3; D gene unclear. This CDR3 contains 11 residues. V was clipped by 10 bases and J by 3 bases, with 7 bases between them. CDR1 is LNHDA, CDR2 SQIVND, per germline (reference sequence). The CDR3: CATADGNTIYF. In DNA, the CDR3 is TGTGCCACCGCGGATGGAAACACCATATATTTT.